This TCR beta chain was captured by sequencing in a study of cytomegalovirus exposure and HLA in healthy donors. Study-level findings and limits: According to the study, approximately 150 TCR beta chains were cytomegalovirus-associated.

With respect to this clone: The target antigen is unknown.

Primers: 60 Vbeta forward and 13 Jbeta reverse. Sequenced by immunoSEQ multiplex PCR; TCRdb stores in-frame clones only, minus some. Here the sample spans around 50,000 clones, about four fifths being singletons. This clonotype originated in a man aged 35-49 years in good health and CMV-seronegative. The material sequenced was PBMCs.

The CDR3 nucleotides read TGCGCCAGCAGCCAACTCCCAGGCCTCATGAACACTGAAGCTTTCTTT. Translation gives CASSQLPGLMNTEAFF. This chain uses TRBV4-1 with TRBJ1-1; D is unclear. V was pared by 2 bases and J by 0 bases, with 13 bases between. The CDR3 is made up of 16 amino acids. Germline assignment: CDR1 MGHRA and CDR2 YSYEKL.